Listed below are T cell receptor beta chains from one sample, sequenced in a study of T-cell reconstitution after alpha-beta-depleted transplantation in children. TCRdb passed the PCR reads through MiXCR, listing each CDR3 protein once. The data contain around 380,000 distinct CDR3 sequences, approximately 10% of them singletons. Sequenced here: PBMCs from the stem cell graft donor, sampled from the stem cell graft. The receptor source for this set is a human donor who donated a stem cell graft to a child with acute myeloid leukemia. Each CDR3 is given with its conserved first and last residue. A D gene is named only where the DNA matches it firmly. Only some rows state a clone size, as once, few, many or a class for expanded clones.

v_gene	abundance	j_gene	d_gene	CDR3nt	CDR3aa
TRBV12-3/TRBV12-4	few	TRBJ2-4	NA	TGTGCCAGCAGTTCGGGGGCAGCCAAAAACATTCAGTACTTC	CASSSGAAKNIQYF
TRBV6-5	NA	TRBJ2-7	NA	TGTGCCAGCAGTAGTGGTTATCACGAGCAGTACTTC	CASSSGYHEQYF
TRBV12-5	few	TRBJ2-1	TRBD1	TGTGCTAGTGGTATTGGACAGGCCTCCTACAATGAGCAGTTCTTC	CASGIGQASYNEQFF
TRBV15	NA	TRBJ1-4	TRBD1	TGTGCCACCAGCAGAGAAGGGGACAGATCGGGAGAAAAACTGTTTTTT	CATSREGDRSGEKLFF
TRBV25-1	many	TRBJ2-5	NA	TGTGCCAGCAGTGAATACATCCAGGAGACCCAGTACTTC	CASSEYIQETQYF
TRBV20-1	NA	TRBJ2-7	TRBD2	TGCAGTGCTAGACCAGCGGGAGACTTCTACGAGCAGTACTTC	CSARPAGDFYEQYF
TRBV6-5	few	TRBJ2-7	NA	TGTGCCAGCAGTCACAAGCGGAGCTCCCACTACGAGCAGTACTTC	CASSHKRSSHYEQYF
TRBV20-1	once	TRBJ2-3	TRBD2	TGCTGCGCTGAACCCGGGACTAGCGGGCCCGTTACAGATACGCAGTATTTT	CCAEPGTSGPVTDTQYF
TRBV6-5	many	TRBJ2-7	NA	TGTGCCAGCAGTTCGACGGCCGGGGCCTACGAGCAGTACTTC	CASSSTAGAYEQYF
TRBV4-2	NA	TRBJ2-1	TRBD2	TGTGCCAGCAGCCAAGATTTAGCGGGGGGATCCTACAATGAGCAGTTCTTC	CASSQDLAGGSYNEQFF
TRBV12-3/TRBV12-4	many	TRBJ2-3	NA	TGTGCCAGCAGTTTAGTACAGAATACGCAGTATTTT	CASSLVQNTQYF
TRBV20-1	few	TRBJ2-3	NA	TGCAGTGCTAGAGCCAACCAGCGGTCCACAGATACGCAGTATTTT	CSARANQRSTDTQYF
TRBV6-6	NA	TRBJ2-1	NA	TGTGCCAGCAGTTACGGTAGCAAAGGGCAGTTCTTC	CASSYGSKGQFF
TRBV25-1	many	TRBJ1-4	NA	TGTGCCAGCAGTGAATATGGAGAACAGGGATCTAATGAAAAACTGTTTTTT	CASSEYGEQGSNEKLFF
TRBV29-1	few	TRBJ2-7	NA	TGCAGCGTTGAGCGGATTGGCAGGGTTGGCGAGCAGTACTTC	CSVERIGRVGEQYF
TRBV2	many	TRBJ2-7	NA	TGTGCCAGCAGTGTTAGAGGGGACGAGCAGTACTTC	CASSVRGDEQYF
TRBV11-2	NA	TRBJ2-1	NA	TGTGCCAGCAGCTTAAGGATGGGGCGGGGAAACAATGAGCAGTTCTTC	CASSLRMGRGNNEQFF
TRBV12-3/TRBV12-4	few	TRBJ1-4	NA	TGTGCCAGCAGACTGGGGGCCTCCAATGAAAAACTGTTTTTT	CASRLGASNEKLFF
TRBV10-3	few	TRBJ2-3	TRBD2	TGTGCCATCAGCCCTGGACTAGCGGGGGGTGCGGATACGCAGTATTTT	CAISPGLAGGADTQYF
TRBV29-1	many	TRBJ1-2	NA	TGCAGCGTGATGCAGGGGATTTACTATGGCTACACCTTC	CSVMQGIYYGYTF
TRBV5-1	NA	TRBJ1-5	NA	TGCGCCAGCAGCTTAAATTTTCAGCCCCGGCATTTT	CASSLNFQPRHF
TRBV25-1	NA	TRBJ1-5	NA	TGTGCCAGCAGCCGGGACACCCTCGGACCCCAGCATTTT	CASSRDTLGPQHF
TRBV20-1	few	TRBJ2-7	NA	TGCAGTGCTAGAGACCCCAGAGTAGCGCTATCCTACGAGCAGTACTTC	CSARDPRVALSYEQYF
TRBV10-3	NA	TRBJ2-1	TRBD2	TGTGCCATCATGGCTAGCGGTCCCAATGAGCAGTTCTTC	CAIMASGPNEQFF
TRBV25-1	NA	TRBJ2-6	NA	TGTGCCAGCAGTGTGTGGACAGCATCTGGGGCCAACGTCCTGACTTTC	CASSVWTASGANVLTF
TRBV5-1	few	TRBJ2-7	NA	TGCGCCAGCAGCTTGGCCGACGGCGGACCTTGGCACGAGCAGTACTTC	CASSLADGGPWHEQYF
TRBV29-1	NA	TRBJ1-1	NA	TGCAGCGTTGACCAGGGAGGGACTGAAGCTTTCTTT	CSVDQGGTEAFF
TRBV5-1	few	TRBJ2-7	NA	TGCGCCAGCAGCTTGTCTCCGGAAAGGAGCTCCTACGAGCAGTACTTC	CASSLSPERSSYEQYF
TRBV12-3/TRBV12-4	NA	TRBJ1-5	NA	TGTGCCAGCAGTTCGTGGCAGGGGACGAGCAATCAGCCCCAGCATTTT	CASSSWQGTSNQPQHF
TRBV7-2	few	TRBJ2-7	TRBD1	TGTGCCAGCAGCCGCAACAGGGGCTCCGAGCAGTACTTC	CASSRNRGSEQYF
TRBV6-1	NA	TRBJ2-3	NA	TGTGCCAGCATAGCCGTTCTGGCTGGCTCAGATACGCAGTATTTT	CASIAVLAGSDTQYF
TRBV12-3/TRBV12-4	NA	TRBJ1-4	TRBD1	TGTGCCAGCAGCTTCTCCATCCCGGGACAGTCAACTAATGAGAAACTGTTTTTT	CASSFSIPGQSTNEKLFF
TRBV20-1	few	TRBJ2-1	TRBD1	TGCAGTGCCAGAGGGACAGGGATTAGTGAGCAGTTCTTC	CSARGTGISEQFF
TRBV6-1	many	TRBJ2-7	TRBD1	TGTGCCAGCAGCCTACTGGACAGGGGCTACGAGCAGTACTTC	CASSLLDRGYEQYF
TRBV5-4	many	TRBJ2-5	TRBD1	TGTGCCAGCAGCATCGGACAGGGGTCAGGGGAGACCCAGTACTTC	CASSIGQGSGETQYF
TRBV7-3	NA	TRBJ2-6	NA	TGTGCCAGCAGCTACCTAGGGGGGGCCAACGTCCTGACTTTC	CASSYLGGANVLTF
TRBV11-1	few	TRBJ1-2	TRBD1	TGTGCCAGCAGCGACCAGGGGGGCCCTAACTATGGCTACACCTTC	CASSDQGGPNYGYTF
TRBV3-1	many	TRBJ2-5	NA	TGTGCCAGCAGCCAGGGGCCGCAAGAGACCCAGTACTTC	CASSQGPQETQYF
TRBV10-2	NA	TRBJ2-1	NA	TGCGCCAGCAGTGAGACAGGGATGGGGGAGAAGGGCAATGAGCAGTTCTTC	CASSETGMGEKGNEQFF
TRBV7-9	NA	TRBJ2-1	NA	TGTGCCAGCAGCTTAGCCGGGGGCTACGGTGAGCAGTTCTTC	CASSLAGGYGEQFF
TRBV29-1	few	TRBJ1-1	TRBD1	TGCAGCGTTGAAGGAGGGACAGGGGGCGCTGAAGCTTTCTTT	CSVEGGTGGAEAFF
TRBV7-2	NA	TRBJ2-7	TRBD2	TGTGCCAGCAGCTTACCCGGACTAGCGGGAGTAGTTGACGAGCAGTACTTC	CASSLPGLAGVVDEQYF
TRBV25-1	NA	TRBJ1-1	TRBD1	TGTGCCACCGGAACAGGGGGCAAAGCTTTCTTT	CATGTGGKAFF
TRBV9	many	TRBJ1-1	TRBD1	TGTGCCAGCAGCCTAACAGGGGGCCCGAACACTGAAGCTTTCTTT	CASSLTGGPNTEAFF
TRBV20-1	few	TRBJ2-5	NA	TGCAGTGCTAGAGACCCCTACTCTCGGCGGGAGACCCAGTACTTC	CSARDPYSRRETQYF
TRBV2	NA	TRBJ2-1	TRBD2	TGTGCCAGCAGTGCCACGGGACTAGGAAACAATGAGCAGTTCTTC	CASSATGLGNNEQFF
TRBV4-2	many	TRBJ1-1	NA	TGTGCCAGCAGCCTAAGAAGTGGGCTGAACACTGAAGCTTTCTTT	CASSLRSGLNTEAFF
TRBV6-1	few	TRBJ2-1	TRBD2	TGTGCCAGCAACCCGGGACTAGCGGGATACAATGAGCAGTTCTTC	CASNPGLAGYNEQFF
TRBV4-2	many	TRBJ2-4	TRBD2	TGTGCCAGCTCGCCTAGCGGGGAGCTGGGAAACATTCAGTACTTC	CASSPSGELGNIQYF
TRBV5-4	many	TRBJ2-7	NA	TGTGCCAGCAGCTTGGCCTTACAGGGTAGCCACGAGCAGTACTTC	CASSLALQGSHEQYF
TRBV6-1	NA	TRBJ2-5	NA	TGTGCCATATTGGACCTTCCTGGAGAGACCCAGTACTTC	CAILDLPGETQYF